This is a list of T cell receptor beta chains from one sample in a study of shared clonotypes between healthy human individuals. Here immunoSEQ multiplex PCR was the method, and the copy in TCRdb shows in-frame clones only, minus some. The repertoire holds 2 million to 2.5 million clones, with roughly 95% as singletons. Sequencing was done on a sample of naive CD4+ T cells sorted from blood. The receptors were gathered from a man aged 18 to 29 in good health. CDR3s include the opening cysteine and the closing phenylalanine or tryptophan. Fields, in order: D gene, V gene, clone size, J gene, CDR3 DNA, CDR3 protein. A D gene is named only where the DNA matches it firmly. Rows may omit the clone size; those that give it use once, few, many or a size class.

D: .
V: TRBV5-1
size: .
J: TRBJ2-7
DNA: TGCGCCAGCAGCCGACAGGATAGCTCCTACGAGCAGTACTTC
CDR3: CASSRQDSSYEQYF

D: .
V: TRBV9
size: .
J: TRBJ1-4
DNA: TGTGCCAGCAGCGTAGGGAGTATTGGAGAAAAACTGTTTTTT
CDR3: CASSVGSIGEKLFF

D: TRBD1
V: TRBV11-2
size: .
J: TRBJ1-2
DNA: TGTGCCAGCAGACGTATCCAGGGGGAAGGCTACACCTTC
CDR3: CASRRIQGEGYTF

D: .
V: TRBV5-1
size: .
J: TRBJ1-1
DNA: TGCGCCAGCAGCTCTTTCCAGGAAGCTTTCTTT
CDR3: CASSSFQEAFF

D: .
V: TRBV7-3
size: .
J: TRBJ2-7
DNA: TGTGCCAGCAGCCTATGCTACGAGCAGTACTTC
CDR3: CASSLCYEQYF

D: TRBD2
V: TRBV6-1
size: once
J: TRBJ2-5
DNA: TGTGCCAGCAGTGAAGCGCGGGGGGACACGGAGACCCAGTACTTC
CDR3: CASSEARGDTETQYF

D: .
V: TRBV2
size: few
J: TRBJ1-5
DNA: TGTGCCAGCAGTGAAGCGGAGGGTCAGCCCCAGCATTTT
CDR3: CASSEAEGQPQHF

D: TRBD2
V: TRBV5-6
size: once
J: TRBJ2-3
DNA: TGTGCCAGCAGCTCGCGGGGGGTCACAGATACGCAGTATTTT
CDR3: CASSSRGVTDTQYF

D: .
V: TRBV2
size: .
J: TRBJ2-5
DNA: TGTGCCAGCAGTGAGAGTCGGGTGCTCCAAGAGACCCAGTACTTC
CDR3: CASSESRVLQETQYF

D: TRBD1
V: TRBV19
size: .
J: TRBJ2-5
DNA: TGTGCCAGTAGTACCACAGGGGTTGGAGAGACCCAGTACTTC
CDR3: CASSTTGVGETQYF

D: TRBD2
V: TRBV7-2
size: once
J: TRBJ2-7
DNA: TGTGCCAGCAGCACGACCGGACTAGCAAGGTACGAGCAGTACTTC
CDR3: CASSTTGLARYEQYF